These T cell receptor beta chains were read from a single sample in a study of T cell clones after liver transplantation. Assay used: immunoSEQ multiplex PCR; TCRdb lists only in-frame clones, some missing. The table includes around 97,000 clones, about 86% detected once. The sample here was CD4+ T cells from blood, taken approximately 50 months after liver transplant. These TCRs come from a human patient who received a liver transplant. A share of the T cells may be of graft donor origin. Both conserved end residues are part of each CDR3. The D gene is left open where the match is weak. Size is omitted from some rows. Given values are once, few, many or a class for expanded clones.

clone_size,j_call,v_call,d_call,cdr3_aa,cdr3_nt
NA,TRBJ1-3,TRBV18,NA,CASFENRVGNTIYF,TGTGCCAGCTTCGAAAACAGGGTTGGAAACACCATATATTTT
once,TRBJ2-3,TRBV30,NA,CAWAKRTTDTQYF,TGTGCCTGGGCGAAGAGGACCACAGATACGCAGTATTTT
NA,TRBJ2-7,TRBV18,NA,CASSPPRPLDEQYF,TGTGCCAGCTCACCACCTAGACCCCTCGACGAGCAGTACTTC
NA,TRBJ2-2,TRBV19,NA,CASISGRPNTGELFF,TGTGCCAGTATTTCAGGGAGACCGAACACCGGGGAGCTGTTTTTT
NA,TRBJ1-4,TRBV19,NA,CASSMGGAKNEKLFF,TGTGCCAGTAGTATGGGGGGGGCCAAGAATGAAAAACTGTTTTTT
few,TRBJ2-2,TRBV30,NA,CAWSFGWISTGELFF,TGTGCCTGGAGTTTCGGGTGGATTAGCACCGGGGAGCTGTTTTTT
few,TRBJ1-1,TRBV9,NA,CASSVGMNTEAFF,TGTGCCAGCAGCGTAGGTATGAACACTGAAGCTTTCTTT
NA,TRBJ2-5,TRBV5-4,NA,CASSLEFARGKETQYF,TGTGCCAGCAGCTTGGAGTTCGCGCGTGGAAAAGAGACCCAGTACTTC
NA,TRBJ2-3,TRBV2,NA,CASRRTEILTDTQYF,TGTGCCAGCAGGCGGACAGAGATTCTCACAGATACGCAGTATTTT
NA,TRBJ2-7,TRBV28,NA,CASGPGASYEQYF,TGTGCCAGCGGTCCGGGGGCATCGTACGAGCAGTACTTC
NA,TRBJ2-7,TRBV14,NA,CASSLNNEQYF,TGTGCCAGCAGCCTTAATAACGAGCAGTACTTC
NA,TRBJ1-5,TRBV15,TRBD1,CATSRGQGPEQPQHF,TGTGCCACCAGCAGAGGACAGGGTCCCGAGCAGCCCCAGCATTTT
NA,TRBJ1-3,TRBV5-1,TRBD1,CASSFGTDYTSGNTIYF,TGCGCCAGCAGCTTCGGGACAGACTATACCTCTGGAAACACCATATATTTT
NA,TRBJ2-7,TRBV10-3,TRBD1,CAIRLGTEVSEQYF,TGTGCCATCAGGCTCGGGACAGAAGTCAGCGAGCAGTACTTC
NA,TRBJ2-2,TRBV28,NA,CASSFSGHYTGELFF,TGTGCCAGCAGCTTCAGCGGGCACTACACCGGGGAGCTGTTTTTT
NA,TRBJ1-1,TRBV7-8,TRBD1,CASSFDRGNTEAFF,TGTGCCAGCAGCTTCGACAGGGGGAACACTGAAGCTTTCTTT
NA,TRBJ2-5,TRBV11-2,TRBD2,CASSRTSGGVGTQETQYF,TGTGCCAGCAGCCGGACTAGCGGGGGTGTGGGGACACAAGAGACCCAGTACTTC
NA,TRBJ2-7,TRBV28,NA,CASSLVYEQYF,TGTGCCAGCAGTTTGGTCTACGAGCAGTACTTC
once,TRBJ2-5,TRBV5-1,NA,CASSLDWETQYF,TGCGCCAGCAGCTTGGATTGGGAGACCCAGTACTTC
few,TRBJ1-3,TRBV19,NA,CASSILGTSSGNTIYF,TGTGCCAGTAGTATTTTGGGGACATCCTCTGGAAACACCATATATTTT
once,TRBJ2-2,TRBV18,NA,CASSPVSRNTGELFF,TGTGCCAGCTCACCAGTATCCAGAAACACCGGGGAGCTGTTTTTT
NA,TRBJ2-2,TRBV5-1,NA,CASSRGTASNTGELFF,TGCGCCAGCAGCCGCGGGACAGCAAGTAACACCGGGGAGCTGTTTTTT
NA,TRBJ2-1,TRBV29-1,TRBD1,CSVVYRGQGFKSVHNEQFF,TGCAGCGTTGTATATCGCGGACAGGGGTTTAAGTCGGTCCACAATGAGCAGTTCTTC
NA,TRBJ2-7,TRBV9,TRBD2,CASSVGAGIAFYEQYF,TGTGCCAGCAGCGTGGGAGCGGGAATCGCCTTCTACGAGCAGTACTTC
NA,TRBJ2-3,TRBV2,NA,CASSPRSVGADTQYF,TGTGCCAGCAGTCCACGATCGGTGGGTGCAGATACGCAGTATTTT
NA,TRBJ1-2,TRBV6-1,TRBD1,CASGTGNGYTF,TGTGCCAGCGGGACAGGGAATGGCTACACCTTC
NA,TRBJ2-1,TRBV5-1,TRBD2,CASSLVRAGGPFRFLDNEQFF,TGCGCCAGCAGCTTGGTTCGAGCGGGAGGGCCATTTCGATTCCTGGACAATGAGCAGTTCTTC
NA,TRBJ2-1,TRBV25-1,TRBD2,CASIPTSGALSSYNEQFF,TGTGCCAGCATTCCGACTAGCGGGGCTTTAAGCTCCTACAATGAGCAGTTCTTC
NA,TRBJ2-1,TRBV18,TRBD2,CASSPTSGTTNNEQFF,TGTGCCAGCTCACCGACCTCCGGGACTACCAACAATGAGCAGTTCTTC
few,TRBJ1-5,TRBV27,NA,CASSPASGGAQGGTHF,TGTGCCAGCAGCCCCGCTAGCGGAGGGGCGCAGGGTGGGACGCATTTT
NA,TRBJ2-4,TRBV6-6,NA,CASSYSQMGAKNIQYF,TGTGCCAGCAGTTACTCACAGATGGGTGCCAAAAACATTCAGTACTTC
NA,TRBJ1-2,TRBV4-1,TRBD1,CASSQLTGEDYGYTF,TGCGCCAGCAGCCAGCTGACAGGGGAGGACTATGGCTACACCTTC